The 32 T cell receptor beta chains in this list originate from one sample, sequenced in a study of blood T cells in healthy people across ages. Primed by a sample-barcoded 5' primer and a J-beta primer mix, a second PCR proceeded for roughly 7 to 11 cycles. TCRdb passed the 5' RACE reads through MiXCR, listing each CDR3 protein once. The profile shows hundreds of thousands of distinct CDR3 sequences, 35% to 40% of them singletons. The sequencing input was blood. The receptors derive from a man between 18 and 35 years old in good health.

The chain joins TRBV7-9 to TRBJ2-3, with 7 bases lining up with TRBD1. Germline V gene sequence: CDR1 SEHNR, CDR2 FQNEAQ (reference sequence). The CDR3 contains 15 residues. V lost 3 bases to trimming and J lost 2 bases; unmatched junction nucleotides: 5. CDR3 bases: TGTGCCAGCAGCTTTAGGGACAGCTACACAGATACGCAGTATTTT. Protein product: CASSFRDSYTDTQYF.

Concerning this clonotype itself: One base away lies a much larger clone, so this may be a sequencing read error. This chain joins TRBV27 and TRBJ2-1; 9 bases line up with TRBD2. The DNA end lines up better with TRBJ2-7; the J call may be wrong. This CDR3 has 15 residues. Germline CDR1 and CDR2: MNHEY and SMNVEV (reference sequence). CDR3: CASWAASGDYNEQYF. The CDR3 DNA is TGTGCCAGTTGGGCGGCTAGCGGGGATTACAATGAGCAGTACTTC.

This clonotype was found many times. CDR3 sequence reads: CSAPGTSGPKETQYF. CDR3 bases: TGCAGCGCCCCCGGGACTAGTGGACCCAAAGAGACCCAGTACTTC. The rearrangement links TRBV29-1 to TRBJ2-5, with 8 bases matching TRBD2. The J segment lost 3 bases and the V segment lost 7 bases, leaving 13 bases of the junction unmatched. From germline, CDR1 is SQVTM and CDR2 ANQGSEA. This CDR3 has 15 residues.

A note on this clonotype: At one of its ends the junction is not consistent with the germline gene, which may arise from a read error. V is TRBV7-2 and J is TRBJ2-4, with a possible D match to TRBD1 (5 bases). Germline assignment: CDR1 SGHTA and CDR2 FQGNSA. The CDR3 is 15 residues long. CDR3 DNA: TGTGCCGGCAGCATGACAGTGCTAGCCAAAAACATTCAGTACTTC. Translating gives CAGSMTVLAKNIQYF.

V gene TRBV6-2 or TRBV6-3 combines with J gene TRBJ2-3; D remains ambiguous. Germline-derived CDR1 and CDR2 are MNHEY and SVGEGT. Trimming removed 5 bases from V and 3 bases from J, with 15 bases in between. The CDR3 consists of 15 residues. The CDR3 loop is CASSRRPSWTDTQYF. The CDR3 DNA is TGTGCCAGCAGTCGCCGACCCAGCTGGACAGATACGCAGTATTTT.

This clonotype was seen many times. V is TRBV12-3 or TRBV12-4 and J is TRBJ2-1, with D unclear. The V and J ends lost 6 bases and 4 bases respectively, with 16 bases between them. The CDR3 has 15 residues. CDR3 in amino acids: CASRLGENPYNEQFF. CDR3 nucleotides: TGTGCCAGCAGATTGGGCGAAAACCCTTACAATGAGCAGTTCTTC.

This clonotype showed up many times. V usage is TRBV5-1 and J usage is TRBJ2-6; D is uncertain. Deletions cut 3 bases from V and 4 bases from J, with 14 bases between. Germline CDR1 and CDR2: SGHRS and YFSETQ. The length of the CDR3 is 16 residues. The CDR3 nucleotides are TGCGCCAGCAGCTCCCCGACGTTTACCGGGGCCAACGTCCTGACTTTC. Its translation is CASSSPTFTGANVLTF.

The chain combines TRBV9 with TRBJ2-5; 12 positions match TRBD1. This CDR3 is 16 amino acids long. Trimming took 4 bases from V and 11 from J; bases not matched to a gene: 15. CDR1 and CDR2 from the germline V gene are SGDLS and YYNGEE. The CDR3 bases are TGTGCCAGCAGCCCTCAGGGACAGGGGGCGCGGAATGAGCAGTACTTC. It yields the protein CASSPQGQGARNEQYF.

The chain combines TRBV12-3 or TRBV12-4 with TRBJ1-1; D call uncertain. CDR3 length: 11 amino acids. Trimming stripped 3 bases from V and 6 bases from J, with 5 bases between. CDR3 coding DNA: TGTGCCAGCAGTTTTACCCCTGAAGCTTTCTTT. This gives the protein CASSFTPEAFF.

This clonotype was recorded only once. This chain's CDR3 is CASSHVAREETQYF. CDR3 coding DNA: TGTGCCAGCAGCCACGTCGCCAGGGAAGAGACCCAGTACTTC. The V call is TRBV7-2, the J call TRBJ2-5; possibly TRBD1 for D (5 bases). V was cut by 5 bases and J by 3 bases, with 13 bases left in between. This CDR3 contains 14 residues. Germline V gene sequence: CDR1 SGHTA, CDR2 FQGNSA. Full variable domain (missing parts from reference TRBV7-2 and TRBJ2-5): GAGVSQSPSNKVTEKGKDVELRCDPISGHTALYWYRQSLGQGLEFLIYFQGNSAPDKSGLPSDRFSAERTGGSVSTLTIQRTQQEDSAVYLCASSHVAREETQYFGPGTRLLVL.

This clonotype showed up just once. V gene TRBV6-6 combines with J gene TRBJ1-3; D might be TRBD1 (5 bases). This CDR3 has 11 amino acids. V was trimmed by 10 bases and J by 6 bases, leaving 10 bases between them. The V gene's germline CDR1 is MNHNY and CDR2 SVGAGI (reference sequence). DNA of the CDR3: TGTGCCACCGGGACCTTAAACACCATATATTTT. Translation: CATGTLNTIYF.

In this sample, this clonotype turned up a few times. The chain couples TRBV4-3 to TRBJ1-2, with D perhaps TRBD1 (6 bases). With 0 bases removed from V and 6 bases from J, the gap between germline ends came to 11 bases. CDR1 is LGHNA, CDR2 YSLEER, per germline. The CDR3 has 14 residues. The DNA for the CDR3 is TGCGCCAGCAGCCAAGACAGGGGAATCAATGGCTACACCTTC. Translated: CASSQDRGINGYTF.

At least ten counts were recorded for this clonotype. The chain uses TRBV13 and TRBJ2-4; 8 nucleotides align to TRBD1. Trimming took 2 bases from V and 8 from J; bases not matched to a gene: 8. The CDR3 extends over 15 amino acids. Germline CDR1 is PRHDT and CDR2 is FYEKMQ (reference sequence). The CDR3 nucleotides are TGTGCCAGCAGCTTATCGCCGACAGGGGCGGACATTCAGTACTTC. It encodes CASSLSPTGADIQYF.

In its sample, this clonotype was seen many times. This chain uses TRBV15 with TRBJ2-5; 7 nucleotides agree with TRBD1. The V and J ends lost 2 bases and 2 bases, in that order; junction bases with no gene match: 8. Germline CDR1 reads LNHNV; CDR2 reads YYDKDF (reference sequence). The CDR3 loop spans 16 amino acids. This chain's CDR3 is CATSRQGTVLQETQYF. The DNA for the CDR3 is TGTGCCACCAGCAGACAGGGGACAGTTCTACAAGAGACCCAGTACTTC.

A remark on this clonotype: This sequence may be a read error, since a much larger clone differs from it by one base. The chain couples TRBV7-2 to TRBJ2-1; the D is unclear. Germline CDR1 reads SGHTA; CDR2 reads FQGNSA. V was shortened by 5 bases and J by 3 bases, with 11 bases between the two germline ends. This CDR3 region has 14 residues. For the CDR3, the DNA is TGTGCCAGCAGCGTAGGCCTGCACTACAATGAGCAGTTCTTC. Its translation is CASSVGLHYNEQFF.

A note on this clonotype: The germline gene is not matched at one end of the junction; a read error may be the cause. The genes are TRBV7-9 and TRBJ2-7; 7 positions match TRBD1. This CDR3 has 16 amino acids. Germline CDR1 SEHNR, CDR2 FQNEAQ (reference sequence). CDR3 sequence reads: CTSSQKGAVSSYEQYF. DNA for the CDR3: TGTACCAGCAGCCAAAAGGGGGCAGTGAGCTCCTACGAGCAGTACTTC.

This clonotype was found a few times. The rearrangement links TRBV29-1 to TRBJ2-5, with D possibly matching TRBD2 (6 bases). This CDR3 comprises 12 residues. The ends were cut back, 7 bases at V and 0 bases at J, with 9 bases in the middle. Germline V gives CDR1 SQVTM, CDR2 ANQGSEA. The CDR3 spells CSAGGYQETQYF. The CDR3 DNA follows: TGCAGCGCCGGAGGGTACCAAGAGACCCAGTACTTC.

This clonotype was seen many times. This chain links TRBV9 with TRBJ2-1; D not certain. Trimming took 3 bases from V and 7 from J, leaving 14 bases between them. Looked up from germline, CDR1 is SGDLS and CDR2 is YYNGEE. The CDR3 covers 14 residues. The CDR3 reads CASSAEGLSNEQFF. CDR3 in DNA: TGTGCCAGCAGCGCGGAAGGCCTGTCTAATGAGCAGTTCTTC.

There are a few counts of this clonotype. This chain connects TRBV5-1 to TRBJ2-5, with 8 bases identical to TRBD2. The CDR3 has 17 residues. V shed 0 bases, J shed 3 bases, and the junction held 10 bases outside the gene matches. Germline CDR1 is SGHRS and CDR2 is YFSETQ. The CDR3 bases are TGCGCCAGCAGCTTGGAGAGTAGTAGCGGGGAAAAAGAGACCCAGTACTTC. Translated: CASSLESSSGEKETQYF. The full variable domain, rest sourced from reference TRBV5-1 and TRBJ2-5, is KAGVTQTPRYLIKTRGQQVTLSCSPISGHRSVSWYQQTPGQGLQFLFEYFSETQRNKGNFPGRFSGRQFSNSRSEMNVSTLELGDSALYLCASSLESSSGEKETQYFGPGTRLLVL.

Ten or more counts support this clonotype. The V call is TRBV9, the J call TRBJ2-1, with 11 bases lining up with TRBD1. V gave up 3 bases and J gave up 5 bases; unmatched junction bases: 13. CDR1 is SGDLS and CDR2 is YYNGEE in the germline V gene. The CDR3 consists of 18 residues. The CDR3, as DNA: TGTGCCAGCAGCGCCGGATCCGGGACAGGGGGTATCCACAATGAGCAGTTCTTC. Amino acids: CASSAGSGTGGIHNEQFF.

This clonotype was seen a few times. The chain joins TRBV7-2 to TRBJ1-2, with D uncertain. Trimming stripped 0 bases from V and 7 bases from J, with 9 bases between. Germline CDR1 SGHTA, CDR2 FQGNSA. This CDR3 comprises 13 residues. The CDR3 protein is CASSLAVHVGYTF. CDR3 in DNA: TGTGCCAGCAGCTTAGCGGTGCACGTTGGCTACACCTTC.

This clonotype occurred a few times. The V call is TRBV7-2, the J call TRBJ2-3; no definite D call. In germline, CDR1 is SGHTA, CDR2 FQGNSA. V was clipped by 6 bases and J by 7 bases, with 8 bases between them. The CDR3 runs 11 residues. This CDR3 is CASSRQYTQYF. CDR3 bases: TGTGCCAGCAGTCGACAATATACGCAGTATTTT. The full variable domain, rest sourced from reference TRBV7-2 and TRBJ2-3, is GAGVSQSPSNKVTEKGKDVELRCDPISGHTALYWYRQSLGQGLEFLIYFQGNSAPDKSGLPSDRFSAERTGGSVSTLTIQRTQQEDSAVYLCASSRQYTQYFGPGTRLTVL.

This clonotype turned up a few times. V is TRBV5-5 and J is TRBJ2-2; D is perhaps TRBD1 (6 bases). From germline, CDR1 is SGHKS and CDR2 YYEKEE (reference sequence). This CDR3 spans 16 amino acids. Trimming removed 0 bases from V and 1 base from J, with 10 bases in between. The DNA for the CDR3 is TGTGCCAGCAGCTTGGGGGCGACAGGGAACACCGGGGAGCTGTTTTTT. This gives the protein CASSLGATGNTGELFF. Based on the CDR3 plus reference TRBV5-5 and TRBJ2-2, the full variable domain is DAGVTQSPTHLIKTRGQQVTLRCSPISGHKSVSWYQQVLGQGPQFIFQYYEKEERGRGNFPDRFSARQFPNYSSELNVNALLLGDSALYLCASSLGATGNTGELFFGEGSRLTVL.

On this clonotype itself: With a much larger clone just one base away, this may be a read error. This chain uses TRBV20-1 with TRBJ2-1; D perhaps matches TRBD2 (5 bases). Germline lookup yields CDR1 DFQATT and CDR2 SNEGSKA (reference sequence). The CDR3 consists of 16 residues. Here the CDR3 DNA reads TGCAGTGCTAGAGACGACCTTCTAGCTTCCTACGATGAGCAGTTCTTC. This encodes CSARDDLLASYDEQFF.

The chain links TRBV12-3 or TRBV12-4 to TRBJ2-7; 8 nucleotides align to TRBD1. The CDR3 sequence is 16 residues long. Trimming removed 3 bases from V and 10 bases from J; junction bases left unmatched: 17. The CDR3 region has the DNA TGTGCCAGCAGTTTTTTAGTGGGACAGGCTCTGCATATTCAGTACTTC. It is translated as CASSFLVGQALHIQYF.

This clonotype has a handful of counts. CDR3 region: CASRYRGDYNEQFF. The DNA for the CDR3 is TGCGCCAGCAGGTACAGGGGAGACTACAATGAGCAGTTCTTC. The rearrangement joins TRBV5-1 to TRBJ2-1, with 7 bases that match TRBD1. Germline V gene data show CDR1 as SGHRS and CDR2 as YFSETQ. The CDR3 loop spans 14 amino acids. The junction had 5 bases not matched to a gene; V was cut back by 5 bases and J by 3 bases.

This chain joins TRBV20-1 and TRBJ1-1; 7 nucleotides line up with TRBD1. Germline values: CDR1 DFQATT, CDR2 SNEGSKA (reference sequence). This CDR3 has 10 amino acids. Trimming took 3 bases from V and 9 from J; bases not matched to a gene: 1. The CDR3 nucleotides are TGCAGTGCTAGGGACAGGAAAGCTTTCTTT. The encoded protein is CSARDRKAFF.

This clonotype was recorded a few times. This chain uses TRBV4-1 with TRBJ1-4, with 8 bases aligning to TRBD1. The CDR3 contains 15 residues. Germline V gene lookup returns CDR1 MGHRA and CDR2 YSYEKL. V gave up 7 bases and J gave up 7 bases; unmatched junction bases: 11. The CDR3 protein is CASKSDQGAVEKLFF. CDR3 bases: TGCGCCAGCAAATCGGACCAGGGGGCAGTTGAAAAACTGTTTTTT.

The gene calls are TRBV5-1 and TRBJ2-3; 12 positions match TRBD2. The ends lost 4 bases at V and 0 bases at J; junction bases unmatched: 6. The CDR3 covers 17 residues. Germline V gives CDR1 SGHRS, CDR2 YFSETQ. CDR3: CASSPTSGGTSTDTQYF. Written as DNA, the CDR3 is TGCGCCAGCAGCCCGACTAGCGGGGGAACTAGCACAGATACGCAGTATTTT.

This chain uses TRBV6-5 with TRBJ2-2; D tentatively reads TRBD1 or TRBD2 (5 bases each). Deletions cut 0 bases from V and 2 bases from J, with 16 bases between. The length of the CDR3 is 18 residues. Germline lookup yields CDR1 MNHEY and CDR2 SVGAGI. CDR3 bases: TGTGCCAGCAGTTACTCGAAGGGGTCGGGGACCAACACCGGGGAGCTGTTTTTT. Its protein product is CASSYSKGSGTNTGELFF.

The V and J genes are TRBV4-2 and TRBJ1-2; D is uncertain. Germline V lookup: CDR1 LGHNA, CDR2 YNFKEQ. CDR3 length: 14 residues. V was trimmed by 7 bases and J by 6 bases, leaving 18 bases between them. This CDR3 reads CASTSHEEGDGYTF. The CDR3 bases are TGTGCCAGCACCTCCCACGAGGAAGGCGATGGCTACACCTTC.

The rearrangement uses TRBV6-5 and TRBJ1-2; 9 bases align to TRBD1. The CDR3 sequence is 16 residues long. In germline, CDR1 is MNHEY, CDR2 SVGAGI. V was clipped by 8 bases and J by 1 base; unmatched bases: 11. The CDR3, as DNA: TGTGCCAGCGCCATTAGGGGGACAGGGCATAACTATGGCTACACCTTC. This sequence encodes CASAIRGTGHNYGYTF.